One sample yielded the 25 T cell receptor beta chains listed below, sequenced in a study of graft-versus-host responses after intestinal transplantation. Intraepithelial plus lamina propria lymphocytes were released by processing graft tissue. Clones were read by immunoSEQ multiplex PCR, and TCRdb kept only the in-frame ones, dropping some. In the table there are around 1,800 clones, around nine tenths of which are singletons. The material sequenced was ileum tissue, taken roughly 370 days after intestinal transplantation. The receptors originated from a human patient who received an intestinal transplant, so some T cells may come from the graft donor.

The chain uses TRBV19 and TRBJ1-5; the D gene is possibly TRBD1 (5 bases). This CDR3 comprises 15 residues. Looked up from germline, CDR1 is LNHDA and CDR2 is SQIVND (reference sequence). Trimming pared 5 bases from V and 3 bases from J, leaving 14 bases between. CDR3 region: CASSPIDRSNQPQHF. The CDR3 bases are TGTGCCAGTAGTCCAATCGACAGATCCAATCAGCCCCAGCATTTT. Drawing the rest from reference TRBV19 and TRBJ1-5, the complete variable domain is DGGITQSPKYLFRKEGQNVTLSCEQNLNHDAMYWYRQDPGQGLRLIYYSQIVNDFQKGDIAEGYSVSREKKESFPLTVTSAQKNPTAFYLCASSPIDRSNQPQHFGDGTRLSIL.

The rearrangement links TRBV7-9 to TRBJ2-1, with D possibly TRBD1 on 6 matching bases. Trimming took 4 bases from V and 0 from J, leaving 10 bases between them. CDR3 length equals 15 residues. Germline-derived CDR1 and CDR2 are SEHNR and FQNEAQ (reference sequence). The DNA of the CDR3 is TGTGCCAGCAGCTCGGACAGAAGCTCCTACAATGAGCAGTTCTTC. Amino acids: CASSSDRSSYNEQFF.

The J gene is TRBJ2-1, the V gene TRBV5-5; D gene ambiguous. This CDR3 region has 13 residues. V was cut by 5 bases and J by 1 base, with 7 bases left in between. Germline lookup yields CDR1 SGHKS and CDR2 YYEKEE (reference sequence). CDR3 sequence reads: CASSLESYNEQFF. The CDR3 DNA sequence: TGTGCCAGCAGTCTAGAGTCCTACAATGAGCAGTTCTTC.

The chain uses TRBV28 and TRBJ2-3, with D maybe TRBD2 (6 bases). The CDR3 spans 13 residues. V was shortened by 10 bases and J by 2 bases, with 13 bases between the two germline ends. Germline CDR1 is MDHEN and CDR2 is SYDVKM. In nucleotides, the CDR3 is TGTGCCACCGACGGGGGAATCACAGATACGCAGTATTTT. Translation: CATDGGITDTQYF.

The chain links TRBV27 to TRBJ2-2, with D perhaps matching TRBD1 (6 bases). The CDR3 has 14 residues. Trimming removed 7 bases from V and 5 bases from J, with 14 bases in between. Germline CDR1 reads MNHEY; CDR2 reads SMNVEV (reference sequence). As DNA, the CDR3 is TGTGCCAGCACCCGGCCAGGGGTGACCGGGGAGCTGTTTTTT. Residues: CASTRPGVTGELFF.

The table lists this clone with a few counts. The V gene is TRBV28, the J gene TRBJ2-5; D is unresolved. Trimming took off 3 bases at V and 2 bases at J, with 7 bases between the two ends. Germline values: CDR1 MDHEN, CDR2 SYDVKM. The CDR3 sequence is 13 residues long. CDR3 sequence (DNA): TGTGCCAGCAGTTTTTCCGGTCAAGAGACCCAGTACTTC. It is translated as CASSFSGQETQYF.

This clone appeared a few times. The rearrangement links TRBV7-9 to TRBJ1-2; D call uncertain. V dropped 3 bases and J dropped 5 bases, with 13 bases sitting between them. This CDR3 contains 14 residues. CDR1 and CDR2 from the germline V gene are SEHNR and FQNEAQ (reference sequence). The CDR3: CASSFGSGVYGYTF. In nucleotides, the CDR3 is TGTGCCAGCAGCTTTGGGAGCGGGGTTTATGGCTACACCTTC.

The rearrangement uses TRBV6-1 and TRBJ2-7; 11 bases are a match to TRBD1. V lost 0 bases, J lost 3 bases, and 10 bases stayed unmatched. This CDR3 has 18 residues. Germline V gives CDR1 MNHNS, CDR2 SASEGT. The DNA of the CDR3 is TGTGCCAGCAGTGAAGCAGTAGTGGGGGACAGGGGGGTCTACGAGCAGTACTTC. Its protein product is CASSEAVVGDRGVYEQYF.

The V call is TRBV5-1, the J call TRBJ2-5; TRBD1 might be the D (5 bases). V lost 3 bases to trimming and J lost 2 bases, with 11 bases between them. The CDR3 has 14 residues. The germline gives CDR1 SGHRS, CDR2 YFSETQ. The DNA of the CDR3 is TGCGCCAGCAGCTACGGACATTCACAAGAGACCCAGTACTTC. As protein: CASSYGHSQETQYF. The full variable domain, rest sourced from reference TRBV5-1 and TRBJ2-5, is KAGVTQTPRYLIKTRGQQVTLSCSPISGHRSVSWYQQTPGQGLQFLFEYFSETQRNKGNFPGRFSGRQFSNSRSEMNVSTLELGDSALYLCASSYGHSQETQYFGPGTRLLVL.

The chain combines TRBV5-4 with TRBJ2-3, with a weak D call TRBD2 (6 bases). CDR1 and CDR2 (germline): SGHNT, YYREEE (reference sequence). The CDR3 has 15 amino acids. Deletions cut 0 bases from V and 4 bases from J, with 12 bases between. The CDR3 loop reads CASSLVGSWADTQYF. DNA for the CDR3: TGTGCCAGCAGCTTGGTCGGGAGTTGGGCAGATACGCAGTATTTT.

Here the CDR3 DNA reads TGTGCCAGTAGACAGGGGGCCAGCATGAACACTGAAGCTTTCTTT. Its translation: CASRQGASMNTEAFF. This chain connects TRBV19 to TRBJ1-1; TRBD1 matches 9 bases. Germline-derived CDR1 and CDR2 are LNHDA and SQIVND (reference sequence). The ends lost 6 bases at V and 0 bases at J; junction bases unmatched: 5. The CDR3 totals 15 residues.

The V and J genes are TRBV30 and TRBJ2-5; either TRBD1 or TRBD2 may supply D (5 bases each). Trimming removed 3 bases from V and 2 bases from J, with 16 bases in between. The CDR3 is 15 amino acids. Germline V gives CDR1 GTSNPN, CDR2 SVGIG (reference sequence). The CDR3 sequence is CAWSPGRPLQETQYF. CDR3 coding DNA: TGTGCCTGGAGCCCGGGACGTCCCCTTCAAGAGACCCAGTACTTC. The full variable domain, with the rest looked up from reference TRBV30 and TRBJ2-5, is SQTIHQWPATLVQPVGSPLSLECTVEGTSNPNLYWYRQAAGRGLQLLFYSVGIGQISSEVPQNLSASRPQDRQFILSSKKLLLSDSGFYLCAWSPGRPLQETQYFGPGTRLLVL.

This chain links TRBV12-5 with TRBJ2-1; the D gene is possibly TRBD1 (5 bases). Trimming pared 6 bases from V and 5 bases from J, leaving 17 bases between. The germline V gene has CDR1 LGHNT and CDR2 FRNRAP. This CDR3 region has 15 residues. CDR3 nucleotides: TGTGCTAGTGGGGGATGGGCAGGGCTAAACAATGAGCAGTTCTTC. Protein product: CASGGWAGLNNEQFF.

This chain connects TRBV7-9 to TRBJ1-1; D possibly corresponds to TRBD1 (5 bases). Germline values: CDR1 SEHNR, CDR2 FQNEAQ (reference sequence). This CDR3 spans 13 amino acids. Trimming took off 3 bases at V and 1 base at J, with 6 bases between the two ends. CDR3 DNA sequence: TGTGCCAGCAGCTTCACAGGGAACACTGAAGCTTTCTTT. This encodes CASSFTGNTEAFF.

The rearrangement joins TRBV29-1 to TRBJ1-2; 9 bases are shared with TRBD1. From germline, CDR1 is SQVTM and CDR2 ANQGSEA. V gave up 7 bases and J gave up 6 bases; unmatched junction bases: 6. The CDR3 totals 12 residues. The CDR3 DNA reads TGCAGCGGTTCCCGGACAGGGGATGGCTACACCTTC. Translated, it gives CSGSRTGDGYTF.

The chain uses TRBV29-1 and TRBJ2-1, with unresolved D. Germline-derived CDR1 and CDR2 are SQVTM and ANQGSEA. This CDR3 contains 15 residues. The ends were cut back, 3 bases at V and 0 bases at J, with 12 bases in the middle. The DNA for the CDR3 is TGCAGCGTTGAGGGTACCTATGCCTCCTACAATGAGCAGTTCTTC. Residues: CSVEGTYASYNEQFF.

The chain employs TRBV11-2 and TRBJ2-3; maybe TRBD2 (5 bases). The CDR3 length is 14 residues. Germline values: CDR1 SGHAT, CDR2 FQNNGV. With 1 base removed from V and 3 bases from J, the gap between germline ends came to 8 bases. The CDR3: CASSLGPGTDTQYF. DNA of the CDR3: TGTGCCAGCAGCTTAGGTCCGGGGACAGATACGCAGTATTTT.

The V gene is TRBV13, the J gene TRBJ2-5; 9 nucleotides match TRBD1. The V and J ends lost 2 bases and 3 bases, in that order; junction bases with no gene match: 1. Germline V gene lookup returns CDR1 PRHDT and CDR2 FYEKMQ (reference sequence). This CDR3 region has 14 residues. The CDR3 DNA follows: TGTGCCAGCAGCTTATGGGACAGGGAAGAGACCCAGTACTTC. It encodes CASSLWDREETQYF.

The CDR3 region is CASSPTGTGNSPLHF. For the CDR3, the DNA is TGTGCCAGCAGCCCGACCGGGACAGGAAATTCACCCCTCCACTTT. This chain connects TRBV7-9 to TRBJ1-6; 8 bases align to TRBD1. V trimming: 5 bases; J trimming: 7 bases; junction bases outside the gene matches: 7. The CDR3 extends over 15 amino acids. Germline CDR1 SEHNR, CDR2 FQNEAQ (reference sequence).

The table lists this clone with a count of one. V usage is TRBV5-1 and J usage is TRBJ1-1; 7 bases align to TRBD1. Trimming took 4 bases from V and 5 from J; bases not matched to a gene: 2. The germline gives CDR1 SGHRS, CDR2 YFSETQ. CDR3 size: 12 residues. CDR3 nucleotides: TGCGCCAGCAGCGAACAGGGGACTGAAGCTTTCTTT. This encodes CASSEQGTEAFF.

V is TRBV5-4 and J is TRBJ2-7, with D uncertain. V dropped 4 bases and J dropped 7 bases, with 9 bases sitting between them. Germline V lookup: CDR1 SGHNT, CDR2 YYREEE (reference sequence). The CDR3 sequence is 11 residues long. CDR3 bases: TGTGCCAGCAGCGGCCTGGGGGAGCAGTACTTC. It yields the protein CASSGLGEQYF.

This sequence joins TRBV29-1 and TRBJ2-3, with D tentatively TRBD2 (6 bases). The CDR3 extends over 15 amino acids. From germline, CDR1 is SQVTM and CDR2 ANQGSEA. V lost 7 bases and J lost 3, with 20 bases in between. The CDR3 sequence is CSEEGLGMRTDTQYF. The CDR3 DNA follows: TGCAGCGAGGAGGGGTTGGGAATGAGGACAGATACGCAGTATTTT.

This clone has a single count. This chain links TRBV5-1 with TRBJ2-3; 8 bases are shared with TRBD1. The CDR3 has 16 amino acids. Germline trimming cut 3 bases from V and 2 bases from J; bases unmatched to any gene: 8. Germline assignment: CDR1 SGHRS and CDR2 YFSETQ. CDR3 DNA sequence: TGCGCCAGCAGCTCCCGGACAGGGCCCCCCACAGATACGCAGTATTTT. Residues: CASSSRTGPPTDTQYF.

The chain recombines TRBV4-2 with TRBJ2-7; 7 bases are a match to TRBD1. CDR1 is LGHNA, CDR2 YNFKEQ, per germline. J was trimmed by 3 bases and V by 1 base; bases with no gene match: 6. The CDR3 covers 15 residues. The CDR3 here is CASSQGAQGNYEQYF. For the CDR3, the DNA is TGTGCCAGCAGCCAAGGGGCACAGGGGAACTACGAGCAGTACTTC.

The chain combines TRBV29-1 with TRBJ1-3, with 7 bases matching TRBD1. The junction had 5 bases not matched to a gene; V was cut back by 7 bases and J by 2 bases. The length of the CDR3 is 13 residues. CDR1 and CDR2 from the germline V gene are SQVTM and ANQGSEA. CDR3 DNA: TGCAGCGCTAGACAGGGCGCTGGAAACACCATATATTTT. Translated: CSARQGAGNTIYF.